Each of the 2 T cell receptor beta chains below was sequenced from the same sample in a study of blood T cells in healthy people across ages. Primed by a sample-barcoded 5' primer and a J-beta primer mix, a second PCR proceeded for about 7 to 11 cycles. MiXCR, run by TCRdb on the 5' RACE reads, gives a single entry per CDR3 protein. Of over 500,000 distinct CDR3 sequences in the sample, about 27% are singletons; the top ten hold approximately 3.6%. The same sample was also used in a study of T cells of mothers and their children.

Sequences were obtained from blood. Receptors were obtained from a boy between 2 and 10 years old in good health.

The table lists this clonotype with a few counts. The V gene is TRBV5-1, the J gene TRBJ2-5; the D is unclear. This CDR3 has 13 residues. Looked up from germline, CDR1 is SGHRS and CDR2 is YFSETQ. V lost 1 base and J 3 bases, leaving 7 bases between the germline ends. Here the CDR3 DNA reads TGCGCCAGCAGCTTGCCAGCAGAAGAGACCCAGTACTTC. Protein sequence: CASSLPAEETQYF.

The chain joins TRBV6-2 or TRBV6-3 to TRBJ1-6; no clear D. The CDR3 contains 13 residues. From germline, CDR1 is MNHEY and CDR2 SVGEGT. Trimming removed 4 bases at V and 7 bases at J, with 8 bases between. The CDR3 region is CASSSLWNSPLHF. The CDR3 DNA sequence: TGTGCCAGCAGTTCACTCTGGAATTCACCCCTCCACTTT.